Shown below are 21 T cell receptor beta chains from a single sample sequenced in a study of siplizumab effects on memory and regulatory T cells. Sequenced by immunoSEQ multiplex PCR; TCRdb stores in-frame clones only, minus some. The sample holds more than 45,000 clones, more than 80% seen once. The sample taken for sequencing was CD8+ T cells sorted from blood. These receptors came from a human donor in good health.

The chain joins TRBV7-9 to TRBJ2-7; perhaps TRBD1 as D (8 bases). Trimming took 3 bases from V and 7 from J, leaving 16 bases between them. The CDR3 length is 14 residues. Germline CDR1 and CDR2: SEHNR and FQNEAQ (reference sequence). The CDR3 DNA reads TGTGCCAGCAGCTTTTCGACAGGGGAGGGGGAGCAGTACTTC. It specifies CASSFSTGEGEQYF.

The genes are TRBV6-1 and TRBJ2-1; 8 nucleotides agree with TRBD2. Trimming cost V 1 base and J 8 bases; bases outside gene matches: 1. Germline values: CDR1 MNHNS, CDR2 SASEGT. The CDR3 is 13 amino acids. CDR3 amino acids: CASSEELADEQFF. DNA of the CDR3: TGTGCCAGCAGTGAAGAACTAGCGGATGAGCAGTTCTTC.

V gene TRBV5-4 combines with J gene TRBJ1-1; possibly TRBD1 for D (5 bases). Germline lookup yields CDR1 SGHNT and CDR2 YYREEE (reference sequence). The V end was cut by 7 bases, the J end by 0 bases, with 16 bases between. This CDR3 is 15 amino acids long. The CDR3 region is CASAAVGGMNTEAFF. The CDR3 nucleotides are TGTGCCAGCGCAGCCGTGGGGGGGATGAACACTGAAGCTTTCTTT.

The rearrangement joins TRBV4-1 to TRBJ1-5; no definite D call. Deletions cut 0 bases from V and 2 bases from J, with 8 bases between. CDR3 length: 15 amino acids. Germline loops: CDR1 MGHRA, CDR2 YSYEKL. For the CDR3, the DNA is TGCGCCAGCAGCCAAGATTACGGTGGCAATCAGCCCCAGCATTTT. Protein product: CASSQDYGGNQPQHF.

The V call is TRBV4-1, the J call TRBJ2-7; D may be TRBD2 (8 bases). The CDR3 covers 17 residues. Trimming cost V 4 bases and J 1 base, with 20 bases left between them. CDR1 is MGHRA and CDR2 is YSYEKL in the germline V gene. The DNA for the CDR3 is TGCGCCAGCAGCCCCAAGGGGGCGGGAGGCCTTTCCTACGAGCAGTACTTC. Its protein is CASSPKGAGGLSYEQYF.

The genes are TRBV4-1 and TRBJ2-1, with TRBD1 as a possible D gene (6 bases). Germline V gene sequence: CDR1 MGHRA, CDR2 YSYEKL. The CDR3 loop spans 14 amino acids. Trimming took 8 bases from V and 3 from J, leaving 14 bases between them. This chain's CDR3 is CASSRGSSYNEQFF. The CDR3 DNA reads TGCGCCAGCTCAAGGGGGAGTAGCTACAATGAGCAGTTCTTC.

The chain combines TRBV10-3 with TRBJ2-7; D unclear. Trimming removed 2 bases at V and 6 bases at J, with 17 bases between. Looked up from germline, CDR1 is ENHRY and CDR2 is SYGVKD. This CDR3 comprises 15 residues. DNA for the CDR3: TGTGCCATCAGTGAGGGTGACGGAATGCTCTCCGAGCAGTACTTC. Translating it yields CAISEGDGMLSEQYF.

The rearrangement links TRBV12-2 to TRBJ1-5; TRBD1, the D gene given by the table, was not confirmed from the DNA. TRBV12-2 is deemed a pseudogene. The CDR3 is 17 amino acids. The CDR3 here is CASRCDPCRGSNQPQHF. In nucleotides, the CDR3 is TGTGCAAGTCGTTGCGACCCCTGTAGGGGAAGCAATCAGCCCCAGCATTTT.

The chain links TRBV2 to TRBJ2-7, with 12 nucleotides matching TRBD1. The germline gives CDR1 SNHLY, CDR2 FYNNEI. The CDR3 covers 15 residues. Trimming at V came to 10 bases and at J to 6 bases, leaving 13 bases not matched to a gene. The CDR3 region is CATLIFRDRGLEQYF. The CDR3 DNA reads TGTGCCACCTTGATTTTCCGGGACAGGGGGCTCGAGCAGTACTTC.

CDR3 amino acids: CASRTRIRYNEQFF. In nucleotides, the CDR3 is TGTGCCAGCAGAACCAGGATCCGATACAATGAGCAGTTCTTC. The chain joins TRBV5-6 to TRBJ2-1, with D unclear. There are 14 residues in the CDR3. Trimming took 5 bases from V and 4 from J, leaving 13 bases between them. Germline loops: CDR1 SGHDT, CDR2 YYEEEE.

V usage is TRBV2 and J usage is TRBJ2-5; the D gene is possibly TRBD2 (6 bases). This CDR3 spans 16 amino acids. Trimming shortened V by 6 bases and J by 0 bases, and 17 bases separated the two germline ends. The germline V gene encodes CDR1 SNHLY and CDR2 FYNNEI. CDR3 sequence reads: CASRPPRWDYQETQYF. Written as DNA, the CDR3 is TGTGCCAGCAGACCCCCTCGCTGGGACTACCAAGAGACCCAGTACTTC.

V and J are TRBV5-1 and TRBJ2-7, with D possibly matching TRBD2 (6 bases). The germline V gene has CDR1 SGHRS and CDR2 YFSETQ. V shed 4 bases and J shed 3 bases, with 17 bases lying between them. The CDR3 loop spans 15 amino acids. The CDR3 spells CASSQPHSGRYEQYF. DNA of the CDR3: TGCGCCAGCAGCCAACCACATAGCGGCCGCTACGAGCAGTACTTC.

The chain couples TRBV5-4 to TRBJ2-5, with D maybe TRBD2 (6 bases). The closer fit of TRBJ2-7 to the DNA end suggests the J call may be wrong. The CDR3 contains 14 residues. Germline values: CDR1 SGHNT, CDR2 YYREEE (reference sequence). CDR3 protein: CASSLLASPYEQYF. CDR3 coding DNA: TGTGCCAGCAGCTTACTAGCTTCCCCCTACGAGCAGTACTTC.

The chain carries TRBV4-1 and TRBJ2-7; D is possibly TRBD2 (6 bases). CDR3 length equals 15 residues. V was shortened by 4 bases and J by 2 bases, with 15 bases between the two germline ends. Germline loops: CDR1 MGHRA, CDR2 YSYEKL. The CDR3 sequence is CASSPSGGGTYEQYF. For the CDR3, the DNA is TGCGCCAGCAGCCCTAGTGGGGGAGGCACCTACGAGCAGTACTTC.

DNA of the CDR3: TGTGCCTGGAGTGTTCCAGGCGTAACCTACGAGCAGTACTTC. It translates to CAWSVPGVTYEQYF. V gene TRBV30 combines with J gene TRBJ2-7; no reliable D call. This CDR3 has 14 amino acids. V was cut by 0 bases and J by 2 bases, with 11 bases left in between. Germline-derived CDR1 and CDR2 are GTSNPN and SVGIG (reference sequence). The full variable domain, rest sourced from reference TRBV30 and TRBJ2-7, is SQTIHQWPATLVQPVGSPLSLECTVEGTSNPNLYWYRQAAGRGLQLLFYSVGIGQISSEVPQNLSASRPQDRQFILSSKKLLLSDSGFYLCAWSVPGVTYEQYFGPGTRLTVT.

The chain links TRBV10-3 to TRBJ1-1; 10 nucleotides align to TRBD1. This CDR3 is built from 14 residues. Germline V gene lookup returns CDR1 ENHRY and CDR2 SYGVKD. V lost 4 bases to trimming and J lost 1 base; unmatched junction nucleotides: 0. Here the CDR3 DNA reads TGTGCCATCAGTGGACAGGGGGCGAACACTGAAGCTTTCTTT. It yields the protein CAISGQGANTEAFF.

The chain combines TRBV27 with TRBJ1-6; D is unresolved. CDR3 length equals 15 residues. In germline, CDR1 is MNHEY, CDR2 SMNVEV (reference sequence). Trimming cost V 0 bases and J 16 bases, with 19 bases left between them. CDR3 nucleotides: TGTGCCAGCAGTTTATCTGCCGGTGCTCTTGAGTCGCTCCACTTT. Amino acid sequence: CASSLSAGALESLHF.

The chain couples TRBV10-3 to TRBJ2-2; 8 nucleotides align to TRBD1. This CDR3 is 17 amino acids long. Germline loops: CDR1 ENHRY, CDR2 SYGVKD. V was pared by 4 bases and J by 2 bases, with 9 bases of the junction left unmatched. The CDR3 protein is CAISVRGTGGNTGELFF. The CDR3 DNA reads TGTGCCATCAGTGTCCGGGGGACAGGTGGAAACACCGGGGAGCTGTTTTTT.

The V and J genes are TRBV14 and TRBJ2-2, with no clear D. From germline, CDR1 is SGHDN and CDR2 FVKESK. V lost 3 bases and J lost 8, with 7 bases in between. CDR3 size: 12 residues. The CDR3 sequence is CASSQEWGELFF. As DNA, the CDR3 is TGTGCCAGCAGCCAGGAGTGGGGGGAGCTGTTTTTT.

The chain joins TRBV7-6 to TRBJ2-1; TRBD1 aligns across 7 bases. CDR1 is SGHVS, CDR2 FNYEAQ, per germline. The V segment lost 1 base and the J segment 9 bases; nucleotides outside the gene matches: 3. CDR3 length equals 13 residues. In nucleotides, the CDR3 is TGTGCCAGCAGCTTAGGACAGGGTGGTGAGCAGTTCTTC. This encodes CASSLGQGGEQFF. The variable domain in full, completed from reference TRBV7-6 and TRBJ2-1, reads GAGVSQSPRYKVTKRGQDVALRCDPISGHVSLYWYRQALGQGPEFLTYFNYEAQQDKSGLPNDRFSAERPEGSISTLTIQRTEQRDSAMYRCASSLGQGGEQFFGPGTRLTVL.

The chain couples TRBV30 to TRBJ2-5; D uncertain. Germline CDR1 GTSNPN, CDR2 SVGIG (reference sequence). This CDR3 contains 11 residues. The V gene lost 2 bases and the J gene lost 0 bases, with 1 base spanning the gap. DNA for the CDR3: TGTGCCTGGAGTTACCAAGAGACCCAGTACTTC. Its protein product is CAWSYQETQYF.